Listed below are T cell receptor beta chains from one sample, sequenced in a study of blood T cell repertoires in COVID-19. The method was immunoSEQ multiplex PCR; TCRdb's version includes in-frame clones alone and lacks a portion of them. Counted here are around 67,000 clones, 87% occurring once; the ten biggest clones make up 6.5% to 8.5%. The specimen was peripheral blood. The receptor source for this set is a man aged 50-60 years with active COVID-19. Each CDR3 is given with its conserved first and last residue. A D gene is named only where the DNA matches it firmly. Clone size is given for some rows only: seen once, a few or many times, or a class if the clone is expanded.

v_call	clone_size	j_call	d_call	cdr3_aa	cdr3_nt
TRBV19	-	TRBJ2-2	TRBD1	CASSTGQPTGELFF	TGTGCCAGTAGTACGGGACAGCCCACCGGGGAGCTGTTTTTT
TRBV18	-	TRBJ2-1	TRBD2	CASSPSGTSGGGNEQFF	TGTGCCAGCTCACCATCCGGGACTAGCGGGGGGGGGAATGAGCAGTTCTTC
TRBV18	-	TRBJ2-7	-	CASSPGHDEQYF	TGTGCCAGCTCACCGGGCCACGACGAGCAGTACTTC
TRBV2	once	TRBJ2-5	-	CASRRAFEETQYF	TGTGCCAGCAGGAGGGCCTTCGAAGAGACCCAGTACTTC
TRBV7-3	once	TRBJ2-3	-	CASSSYICRGSSTDTQYF	TGTGCCAGCAGCTCCTACATATGCCGGGGGTCTAGCACAGATACGCAGTATTTT
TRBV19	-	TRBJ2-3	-	CASRQGMTDTQYF	TGTGCCAGTAGACAGGGAATGACAGATACGCAGTATTTT
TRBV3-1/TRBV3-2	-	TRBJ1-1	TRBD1	CASSLLAGTGTEAFF	TGTGCCAGCAGCCTCTTAGCCGGGACAGGAACTGAAGCTTTCTTT
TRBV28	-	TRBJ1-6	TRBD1	CASNVQGPSYNSPLHF	TGTGCCAGCAACGTACAGGGGCCCTCTTATAATTCACCCCTCCACTTT
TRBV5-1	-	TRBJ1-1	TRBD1	CASSTRDRDGRNTEAFF	TGCGCCAGCAGCACTCGGGACAGGGACGGAAGGAACACTGAAGCTTTCTTT
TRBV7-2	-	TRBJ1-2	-	CASSPDSNYGYTF	TGTGCCAGCAGCCCGGACAGTAACTATGGCTACACCTTC
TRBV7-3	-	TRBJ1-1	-	CASSSARGTEAFF	TGTGCCAGCAGCTCTGCGCGGGGAACTGAAGCTTTCTTT
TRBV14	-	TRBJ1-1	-	CASRKTANTEAFF	TGTGCCAGCAGAAAGACAGCAAACACTGAAGCTTTCTTT
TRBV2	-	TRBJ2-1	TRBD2	CASSEVGRGEQFF	TGTGCCAGCAGTGAAGTAGGGAGGGGTGAGCAGTTCTTC
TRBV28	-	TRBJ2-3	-	CASLAPPGASTDTQYF	TGTGCCAGCTTGGCCCCCCCAGGGGCCAGCACAGATACGCAGTATTTT
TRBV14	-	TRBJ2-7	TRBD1	CASSQAPGQGSHEQYF	TGTGCCAGCAGCCAAGCTCCGGGACAGGGGTCCCACGAGCAGTACTTC
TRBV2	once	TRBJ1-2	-	CASSPTNYGYTF	TGTGCCAGCAGTCCCACTAACTATGGCTACACCTTC
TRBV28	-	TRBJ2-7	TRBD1	CASSSLPNRGPSRTYEQYF	TGTGCCAGCAGTTCACTCCCGAACAGGGGGCCCTCCCGGACCTACGAGCAGTACTTC
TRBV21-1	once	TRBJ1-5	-	CASSKGPAGDSDQPQHF	TGTGCCAGCAGCAAAGGGCCCGCAGGCGATAGCGATCAGCCCCAGCATTTT
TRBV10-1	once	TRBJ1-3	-	CASTASGGNTIYF	TGCGCCAGCACCGCCTCGGGGGGAAACACCATATATTTT
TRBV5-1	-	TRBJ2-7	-	CASSFNSRLTAYEQYF	TGCGCCAGCAGCTTCAATTCGCGACTAACCGCCTACGAGCAGTACTTC
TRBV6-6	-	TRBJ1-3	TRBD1	CASSYTGVSGNTIYF	TGTGCCAGCAGTTACACAGGGGTCTCTGGAAACACCATATATTTT
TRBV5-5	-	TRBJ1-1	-	CASSRQMNTEAFF	TGTGCCAGCAGCAGACAGATGAACACTGAAGCTTTCTTT
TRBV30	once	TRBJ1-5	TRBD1	CAWKGQGDQPQHF	TGTGCCTGGAAGGGACAGGGTGATCAGCCCCAGCATTTT
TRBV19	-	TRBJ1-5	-	CASSGQGHQPQHF	TGTGCCAGTAGTGGGCAGGGTCATCAGCCCCAGCATTTT